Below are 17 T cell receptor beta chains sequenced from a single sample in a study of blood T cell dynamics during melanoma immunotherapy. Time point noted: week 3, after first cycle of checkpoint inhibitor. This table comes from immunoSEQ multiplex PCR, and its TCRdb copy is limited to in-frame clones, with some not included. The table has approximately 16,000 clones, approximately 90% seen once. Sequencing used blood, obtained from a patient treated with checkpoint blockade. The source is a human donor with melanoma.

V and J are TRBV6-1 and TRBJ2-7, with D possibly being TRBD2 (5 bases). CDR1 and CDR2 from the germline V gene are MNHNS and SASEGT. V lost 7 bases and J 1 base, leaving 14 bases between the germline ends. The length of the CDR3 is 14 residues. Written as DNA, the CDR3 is TGTGCCAGCATTCTAACTAGAATATCCTACGAGCAGTACTTC. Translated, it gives CASILTRISYEQYF.

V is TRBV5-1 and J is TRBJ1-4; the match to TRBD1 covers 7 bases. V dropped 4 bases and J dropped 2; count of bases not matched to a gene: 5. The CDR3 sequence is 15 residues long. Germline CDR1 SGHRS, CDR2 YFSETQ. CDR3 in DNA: TGCGCCAGCAGCCCTACAGGGGCCACTAATGAAAAACTGTTTTTT. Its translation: CASSPTGATNEKLFF.

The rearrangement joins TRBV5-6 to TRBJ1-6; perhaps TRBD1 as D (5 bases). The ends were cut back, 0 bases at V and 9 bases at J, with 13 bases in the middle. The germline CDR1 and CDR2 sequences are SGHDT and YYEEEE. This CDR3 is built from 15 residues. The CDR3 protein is CASSLAWGRASPLHF. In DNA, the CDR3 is TGTGCCAGCAGCTTGGCTTGGGGCCGGGCTTCACCCCTCCACTTT.

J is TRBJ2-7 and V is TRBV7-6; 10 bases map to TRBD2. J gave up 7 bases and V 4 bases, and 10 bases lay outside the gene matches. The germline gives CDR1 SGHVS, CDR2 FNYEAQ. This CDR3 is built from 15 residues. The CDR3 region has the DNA TGTGCCAGCAGCTCTAAAACGGGACTAGCGAGTGAGCAGTACTTC. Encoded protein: CASSSKTGLASEQYF.

This CDR3 is CASTAGLNQPQHF. The CDR3 DNA sequence: TGTGCCAGCACGGCGGGCCTCAATCAGCCCCAGCATTTT. The gene calls are TRBV2 and TRBJ1-5, with no clear D. V was clipped by 7 bases and J by 3 bases, with 10 bases between them. This CDR3 is built from 13 residues. CDR1 and CDR2 from the germline V gene are SNHLY and FYNNEI.

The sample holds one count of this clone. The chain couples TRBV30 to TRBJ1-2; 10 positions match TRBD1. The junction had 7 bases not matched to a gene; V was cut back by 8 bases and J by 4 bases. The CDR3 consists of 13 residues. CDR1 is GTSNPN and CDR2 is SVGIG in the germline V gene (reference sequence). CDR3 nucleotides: TGTGCCCTCCGACAGGGGGCGGGCTATGGCTACACCTTC. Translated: CALRQGAGYGYTF.

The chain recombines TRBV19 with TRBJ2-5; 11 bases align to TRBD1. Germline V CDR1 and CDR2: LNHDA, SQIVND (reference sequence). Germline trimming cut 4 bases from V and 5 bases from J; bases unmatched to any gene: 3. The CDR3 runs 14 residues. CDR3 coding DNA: TGTGCCAGTAGTACGGACAGGGGGCTGGAGACCCAGTACTTC. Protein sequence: CASSTDRGLETQYF.

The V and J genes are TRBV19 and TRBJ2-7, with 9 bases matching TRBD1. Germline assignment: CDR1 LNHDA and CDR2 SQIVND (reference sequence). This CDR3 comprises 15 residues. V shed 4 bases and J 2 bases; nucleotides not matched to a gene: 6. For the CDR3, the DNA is TGTGCCAGTAGTAAGGGGGGGACAGGGACCTACGAGCAGTACTTC. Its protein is CASSKGGTGTYEQYF.

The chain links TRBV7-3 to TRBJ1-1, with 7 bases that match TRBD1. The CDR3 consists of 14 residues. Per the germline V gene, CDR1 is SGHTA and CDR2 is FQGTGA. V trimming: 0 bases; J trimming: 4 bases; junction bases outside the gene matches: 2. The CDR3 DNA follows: TGTGCCAGCAGCTTAACTCACAGGGGCACTGAAGCTTTCTTT. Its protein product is CASSLTHRGTEAFF.

CDR3 DNA sequence: TGTGCCAGCAGTTTATTGGGTAGGGGCGAGCAGTACTTC. Translated: CASSLLGRGEQYF. The V and J genes are TRBV28 and TRBJ2-7; possible D gene TRBD1, 5 bases. CDR1 MDHEN and CDR2 SYDVKM come from the germline V gene. V lost 1 base and J 6 bases, leaving 10 bases between the germline ends. CDR3 length: 13 amino acids.

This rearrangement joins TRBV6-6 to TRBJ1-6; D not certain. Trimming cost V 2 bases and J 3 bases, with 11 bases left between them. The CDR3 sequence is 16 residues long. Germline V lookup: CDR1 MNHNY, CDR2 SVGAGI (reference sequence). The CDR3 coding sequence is TGTGCCAGCAGTTACGCTCGGGAGATCTATAATTCACCCCTCCACTTT. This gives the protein CASSYAREIYNSPLHF.

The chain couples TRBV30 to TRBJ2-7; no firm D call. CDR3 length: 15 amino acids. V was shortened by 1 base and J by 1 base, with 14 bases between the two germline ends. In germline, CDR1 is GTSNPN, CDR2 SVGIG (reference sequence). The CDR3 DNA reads TGTGCCTGGAGTGACCCCCCACACGGTTCCTACGAGCAGTACTTC. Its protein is CAWSDPPHGSYEQYF.

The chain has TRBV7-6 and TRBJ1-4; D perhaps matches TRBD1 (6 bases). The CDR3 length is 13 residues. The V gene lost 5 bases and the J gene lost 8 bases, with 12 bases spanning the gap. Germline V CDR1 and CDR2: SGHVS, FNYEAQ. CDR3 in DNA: TGTGCCAGCAGCAGGGGGATTGGAGAAAAACTGTTTTTT. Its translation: CASSRGIGEKLFF.

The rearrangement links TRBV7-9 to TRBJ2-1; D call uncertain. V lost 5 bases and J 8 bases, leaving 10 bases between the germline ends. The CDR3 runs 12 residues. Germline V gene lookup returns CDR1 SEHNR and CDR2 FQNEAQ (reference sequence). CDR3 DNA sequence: TGTGCCAGCAGCCTCGGGTACGATGAGCAGTTCTTC. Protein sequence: CASSLGYDEQFF.

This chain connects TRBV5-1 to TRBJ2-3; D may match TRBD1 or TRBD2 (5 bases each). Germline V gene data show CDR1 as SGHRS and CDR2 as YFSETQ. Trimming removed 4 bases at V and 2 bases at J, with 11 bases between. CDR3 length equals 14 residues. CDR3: CASSPGTATDTQYF. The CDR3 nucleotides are TGCGCCAGCAGCCCCGGGACGGCCACAGATACGCAGTATTTT.

The DNA for the CDR3 is TGCGCCAGCAGCTTAATGTGGCGGGAGGTCGGCTACGAGCAGTACTTC. Amino acid sequence: CASSLMWREVGYEQYF. The J gene is TRBJ2-7, the V gene TRBV5-1; 8 bases are a match to TRBD2. In germline, CDR1 is SGHRS, CDR2 YFSETQ. V trimming: 2 bases; J trimming: 3 bases; junction bases outside the gene matches: 10. The length of the CDR3 is 16 residues.

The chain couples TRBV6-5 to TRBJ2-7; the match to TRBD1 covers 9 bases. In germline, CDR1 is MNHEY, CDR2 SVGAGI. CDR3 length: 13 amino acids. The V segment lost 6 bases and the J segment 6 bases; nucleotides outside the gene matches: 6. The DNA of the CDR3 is TGTGCCAGCAGCCTGGGACAGGGTTTCGAGCAGTACTTC. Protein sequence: CASSLGQGFEQYF.